Below, 13 T cell receptor beta chains from the same sample are listed, as sequenced in a study of T-cell reconstitution after alpha-beta-depleted transplantation in children. As it was prepared, the TCRbeta library received unique molecular identifiers. TCRdb called the PCR reads again in MiXCR, with one record for every CDR3 protein. The table lists roughly 190,000 distinct CDR3 sequences, about 14% of them singletons, with 13% in the top ten. The sample here was PBMCs from the stem cell graft donor, taken from the stem cell graft. The source of these receptors is a human donor who donated a stem cell graft to a child with acute lymphoblastic leukemia.

There are a few counts of this clonotype. The V and J genes are TRBV7-8 and TRBJ2-3, with D possibly TRBD1 on 6 matching bases. V dropped 5 bases and J dropped 0 bases, with 12 bases sitting between them. Germline V gene lookup returns CDR1 SGHVS and CDR2 FQNEAQ. CDR3 length equals 15 residues. The CDR3 bases are TGTGCCAGCAGCCCAGGGGAGATAAGCACAGATACGCAGTATTTT. Its translation is CASSPGEISTDTQYF.

This clonotype was detected ten times or more. The rearrangement joins TRBV20-1 to TRBJ2-2, with D hard to call. V was trimmed by 3 bases and J by 0 bases, leaving 11 bases between them. Germline CDR1 is DFQATT and CDR2 is SNEGSKA (reference sequence). The CDR3 consists of 15 residues. The CDR3 nucleotides are TGCAGTGCTAGTCAGGCAGAAGCGAACACCGGGGAGCTGTTTTTT. Its translation is CSASQAEANTGELFF.

This clonotype was detected a few times. V and J are TRBV4-2 and TRBJ2-2; TRBD2 aligns across 12 bases. The V gene end was trimmed by 4 bases and the J gene end by 7 bases; junction bases not matched to a gene: 7. Germline CDR1 LGHNA, CDR2 YNFKEQ. This CDR3 is built from 16 residues. Written as DNA, the CDR3 is TGTGCCAGCAGCCTAAGGACTAGCGGGACGGGCGGGGAGCTGTTTTTT. Amino acid sequence: CASSLRTSGTGGELFF.

This clonotype occurred a few times. The chain joins TRBV20-1 to TRBJ2-3; 9 bases match TRBD2. The CDR3 length is 17 residues. The V gene's germline CDR1 is DFQATT and CDR2 SNEGSKA (reference sequence). V trimming: 0 bases; J trimming: 6 bases; junction bases outside the gene matches: 13. CDR3 region: CSARDGLVAGVSDTQYF. The DNA for the CDR3 is TGCAGTGCTAGAGATGGGTTGGTAGCGGGAGTAAGCGATACGCAGTATTTT.

This clonotype was detected many times. The rearrangement links TRBV28 to TRBJ2-1; the D is unclear. The CDR3 is 11 residues long. V was trimmed by 3 bases and J by 7 bases, leaving 4 bases between them. The V gene's germline CDR1 is MDHEN and CDR2 SYDVKM. The CDR3 loop reads CASSFPNEQFF. CDR3 bases: TGTGCCAGCAGTTTCCCGAATGAGCAGTTCTTC.

This chain connects TRBV7-8 to TRBJ1-5; 8 bases line up with TRBD1. This CDR3 has 17 amino acids. The V segment lost 4 bases and the J segment 3 bases; nucleotides outside the gene matches: 11. CDR1 SGHVS and CDR2 FQNEAQ come from the germline V gene. In DNA, the CDR3 is TGTGCCAGCAGCTCAATAGGAGCAGGGGGCTCCAATCAGCCCCAGCATTTT. It is translated as CASSSIGAGGSNQPQHF.

In its sample, this clonotype was seen many times. V is TRBV6-2 or TRBV6-3 and J is TRBJ2-4; TRBD2 agrees at 12 bases. There are 13 residues in the CDR3. Germline V CDR1 and CDR2: MNHEY, SVGEGT. The V and J ends lost 7 bases and 6 bases, in that order; junction bases with no gene match: 1. CDR3 nucleotides: TGTGCCAGCAAACTAGCGGGAGGAAACATTCAGTACTTC. As protein: CASKLAGGNIQYF.

The rearrangement links TRBV6-5 to TRBJ1-1; D is undetermined. The germline V gene has CDR1 MNHEY and CDR2 SVGAGI. The CDR3 consists of 13 residues. V was cut by 2 bases and J by 0 bases, with 4 bases left in between. CDR3 in amino acids: CASSYEMNTEAFF. For the CDR3, the DNA is TGTGCCAGCAGTTACGAGATGAACACTGAAGCTTTCTTT.

Ten or more counts support this clonotype. The chain has TRBV30 and TRBJ1-3; TRBD1 matches 10 bases. CDR1 is GTSNPN and CDR2 is SVGIG in the germline V gene (reference sequence). The V segment lost 4 bases and the J segment 5 bases; nucleotides outside the gene matches: 8. CDR3 length equals 15 residues. This CDR3 is CAWTSGTGARNTIYF. As DNA, the CDR3 is TGTGCCTGGACATCCGGGACAGGGGCTCGAAACACCATATATTTT. The entire variable domain, with the rest obtained from reference TRBV30 and TRBJ1-3, is as follows: SQTIHQWPATLVQPVGSPLSLECTVEGTSNPNLYWYRQAAGRGLQLLFYSVGIGQISSEVPQNLSASRPQDRQFILSSKKLLLSDSGFYLCAWTSGTGARNTIYFGEGSWLTVV.

This clonotype was recorded at least ten times. The chain employs TRBV20-1 and TRBJ2-1; TRBD2 matches 9 bases. Trimming took 3 bases from V and 2 from J; bases not matched to a gene: 2. The CDR3 has 14 amino acids. The germline gives CDR1 DFQATT, CDR2 SNEGSKA (reference sequence). CDR3 DNA sequence: TGCAGTGCTAGGCTAGCGGGACCCTACAATGAGCAGTTCTTC. This sequence encodes CSARLAGPYNEQFF.

This clonotype showed up many times. The V call is TRBV6-5, the J call TRBJ1-6; D gene ambiguous. With 2 bases removed from V and 9 bases from J, the gap between germline ends came to 5 bases. Germline V gives CDR1 MNHEY, CDR2 SVGAGI. The CDR3 has 12 residues. Here the CDR3 reads CASSYSSSPLHF. DNA of the CDR3: TGTGCCAGCAGTTACAGTAGTTCACCCCTCCACTTT.

There are a few counts of this clonotype. V gene TRBV29-1 combines with J gene TRBJ2-5; D call uncertain. V was shortened by 4 bases and J by 5 bases, with 11 bases between the two germline ends. Germline lookup yields CDR1 SQVTM and CDR2 ANQGSEA. The CDR3 runs 12 residues. CDR3 sequence: CSVGWGRETQYF. The CDR3 DNA reads as TGCAGCGTTGGATGGGGAAGGGAGACCCAGTACTTC.

This clonotype was recorded many times. The V gene is TRBV29-1, the J gene TRBJ2-2; D may match TRBD1 or TRBD2 (5 bases each). Germline V gives CDR1 SQVTM, CDR2 ANQGSEA. Deletions cut 7 bases from V and 5 bases from J, with 23 bases between. This CDR3 spans 16 amino acids. CDR3 region: CSDPGPSLRGTGELFF. The DNA of the CDR3 is TGCAGCGACCCGGGACCAAGCTTAAGAGGGACCGGGGAGCTGTTTTTT.